This TCR beta chain was identified in a study of blood T cell repertoires in COVID-19. Profiling relied on immunoSEQ multiplex PCR, and the TCRdb table lists in-frame clones only, not all of them. The sample has roughly 150,000 clones; approximately 84% are singletons. Trimming cost V 0 bases and J 5 bases; bases outside gene matches: 7. The CDR3 totals 17 residues. Per the germline V gene, CDR1 is SGDLS and CDR2 is YYNGEE. Sequences were obtained from peripheral blood. This TCR derives from a woman at least 80 years old with COVID-19, enrolled during active disease. V usage is TRBV9 and J usage is TRBJ2-5; 13 bases are a match to TRBD2. This chain's CDR3 is CASSVGLAGGPGETQYF. The DNA for the CDR3 is TGTGCCAGCAGCGTAGGACTAGCGGGAGGACCGGGGGAGACCCAGTACTTC.